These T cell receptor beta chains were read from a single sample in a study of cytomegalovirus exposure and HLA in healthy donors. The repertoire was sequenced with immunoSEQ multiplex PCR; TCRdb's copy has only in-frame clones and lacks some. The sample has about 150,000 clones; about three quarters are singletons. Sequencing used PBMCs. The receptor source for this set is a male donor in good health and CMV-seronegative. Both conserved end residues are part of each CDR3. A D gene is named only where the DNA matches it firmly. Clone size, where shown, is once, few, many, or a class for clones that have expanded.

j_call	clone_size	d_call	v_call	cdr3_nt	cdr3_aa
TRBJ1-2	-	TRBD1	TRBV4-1	TGCGCCAGCAGCCAAGATGACAGGGCGGGCTATGGCTACACCTTC	CASSQDDRAGYGYTF
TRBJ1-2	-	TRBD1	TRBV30	TGTGCCTGGAGCCCGGGACAGGGGTATGGCTACACCTTC	CAWSPGQGYGYTF
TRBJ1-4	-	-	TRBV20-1	TGCAGTCTACTTAGAAATGAAAAACTGTTTTTT	CSLLRNEKLFF
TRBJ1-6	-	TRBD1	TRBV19	TGTGCCAGTAGTGCTCCAGGGGGCAGCGATTCACCCCTCCACTTT	CASSAPGGSDSPLHF
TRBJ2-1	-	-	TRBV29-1	TGCAGCGTGGACCAGGGTTTTGGGTACAATGAGCAGTTCTTC	CSVDQGFGYNEQFF
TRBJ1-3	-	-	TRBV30	TGTGCCTGGACTAACCAGGGCTCTGGAAACACCATATATTTT	CAWTNQGSGNTIYF
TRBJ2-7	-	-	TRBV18	TGTGCCAGCTCACCGGGCTCTTCCTACGAGCAGTACTTC	CASSPGSSYEQYF
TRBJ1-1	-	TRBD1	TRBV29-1	TGCAGCGTCCATCGGGACAGGAACACTGAAGCTTTCTTT	CSVHRDRNTEAFF
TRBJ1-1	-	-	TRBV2	TGTGCCAGCTCGGCCGGCAGGTCTAACACTGAAGCTTTCTTT	CASSAGRSNTEAFF
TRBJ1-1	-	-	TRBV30	TGTGCCTGGAGTGCCGCAGCGGGAACTGAAGCTTTCTTT	CAWSAAAGTEAFF
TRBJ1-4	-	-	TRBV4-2	TGTGCCAGCAGCCATGGACAAGAGTTTGAAAAACTGTTTTTT	CASSHGQEFEKLFF
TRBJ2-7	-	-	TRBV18	TGTGCCAGCTCACCGGACTGGACAGACACCTACGAGCAGTACTTC	CASSPDWTDTYEQYF
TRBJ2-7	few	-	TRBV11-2	TGTGCCAGCAGCTCAGGGTCCCCTACCTACGAGCAGTACTTC	CASSSGSPTYEQYF
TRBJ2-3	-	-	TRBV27	TGTGCCAGCAGTTTAAGGGACATACCCACAGATACGCAGTATTTT	CASSLRDIPTDTQYF
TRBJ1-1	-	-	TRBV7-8	TGTGCCAGCAGCTTAGATAGTGTTCCGGGGAACGCTGAAGCTTTCTTT	CASSLDSVPGNAEAFF
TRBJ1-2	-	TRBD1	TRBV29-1	TGCAGCGTTACAACCGGGACAGGGGGTGGCTACACCTTC	CSVTTGTGGGYTF
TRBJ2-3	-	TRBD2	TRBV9	TGTGCCAGCAGCGTAGGGAGCGGGGGGAGCACAGATACGCAGTATTTT	CASSVGSGGSTDTQYF
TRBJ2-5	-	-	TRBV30	TGTGCCTGGAGTGTACTAATGGAGACCCAGTACTTC	CAWSVLMETQYF
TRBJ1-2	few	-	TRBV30	TGTGCCTGGAGTATGGGCAGGGTGGGCGGCTACACCTTC	CAWSMGRVGGYTF
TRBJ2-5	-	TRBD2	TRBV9	TGTGCCAGCAGCCCCCGGACTAGCGGCGGGGGGGTCGGCGAGACCCAGTACTTC	CASSPRTSGGGVGETQYF
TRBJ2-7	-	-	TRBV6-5	TGTGCCAGCAGTTACTCGGGTACAGGGAGATACGAGCAGTACTTC	CASSYSGTGRYEQYF
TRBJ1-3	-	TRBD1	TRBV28	TGTGCCAGCACCCCCCGTACAGGGGATTTTGGAAACACCATATATTTT	CASTPRTGDFGNTIYF
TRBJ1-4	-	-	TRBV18	TGTGCCAGCTCACCAAATCAGGGTCGAGGTGAAAAACTGTTTTTT	CASSPNQGRGEKLFF
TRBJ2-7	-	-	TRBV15	TGTGCCACCAGCCGGGGGTTCGGCGAGCAGTACTTC	CATSRGFGEQYF
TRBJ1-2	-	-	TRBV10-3	TGTGCCATCAGCGCTGACAGGAACTATGGCTACACCTTC	CAISADRNYGYTF
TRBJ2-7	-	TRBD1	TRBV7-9	TGTGCCAGCAGCTCGGGACAGGCCGCCTACGAGCAGTACTTC	CASSSGQAAYEQYF
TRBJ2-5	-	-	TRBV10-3	TGTGCCATCAGTGAGAGCGTGGGGACCCAGTACTTC	CAISESVGTQYF
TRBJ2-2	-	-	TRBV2	TGTGCCAGCAGGGTCGCGGACACCGGGGAGCTGTTTTTT	CASRVADTGELFF
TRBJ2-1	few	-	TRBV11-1	TGTGCCAGCAGTCCATTCCAGGGGTCCTACAATGAGCAGTTCTTC	CASSPFQGSYNEQFF
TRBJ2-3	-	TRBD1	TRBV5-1	TGCGCCAGCAGCCTTGGGACAGGGGCACACACAGATACGCAGTATTTT	CASSLGTGAHTDTQYF
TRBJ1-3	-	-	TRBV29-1	TGCAGCGTTCTCTCCTCTGGAAACACCATATATTTT	CSVLSSGNTIYF
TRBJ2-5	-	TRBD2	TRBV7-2	TGTGCCAGCAGCTTAATTGGGCGGGGGGAGAGAGAGACCCAGTACTTC	CASSLIGRGERETQYF
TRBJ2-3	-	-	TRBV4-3	TGCGCCAGCAGCCAAGTGAGGAGCATCTCTACGCAGTATTTT	CASSQVRSISTQYF
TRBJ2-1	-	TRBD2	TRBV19	TGTGCCAGTAGGCCGGGACTAGCGTACCCTGAGCAGTTCTTC	CASRPGLAYPEQFF
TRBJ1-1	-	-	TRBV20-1	TGCAGTGCCCGTTCGAACACTGAAGCTTTCTTT	CSARSNTEAFF
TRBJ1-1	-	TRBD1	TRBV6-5	TGTGCCAGCAGTGGGACAGGGGGCTTCGCTTTCTTT	CASSGTGGFAFF
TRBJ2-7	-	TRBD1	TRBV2	TGTGCCAGCAATAACCAGGGACAGACCTACGAGCAGTACTTC	CASNNQGQTYEQYF
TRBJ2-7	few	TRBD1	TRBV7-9	TGTTCCAGCAGCTCCCCGGGACAGGGGTTTACCTCCTACGAGCAGTACTTC	CSSSSPGQGFTSYEQYF
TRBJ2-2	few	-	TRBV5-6	TGTGCCAGCAGCTTATACTTCACGTACGGGGAGCTGTTTTTT	CASSLYFTYGELFF
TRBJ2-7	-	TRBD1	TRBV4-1	TGCGCCAGCCGCGCGGACAGGGTAGACTACGAGCAGTACTTC	CASRADRVDYEQYF
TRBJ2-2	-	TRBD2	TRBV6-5	TGTGCCAGCACCTTAGCGGGAAGGACCGGGGAGCTGTTTTTT	CASTLAGRTGELFF
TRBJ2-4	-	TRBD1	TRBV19	TGTGCCAGTAGTCCCGGGACAGGGGGGATGGCCAAAAACATTCAGTACTTC	CASSPGTGGMAKNIQYF
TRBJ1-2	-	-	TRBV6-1	TGTGCCAGCAGTACCCTCCTTGGGGGGGCTGGAGGCTACACCTTC	CASSTLLGGAGGYTF
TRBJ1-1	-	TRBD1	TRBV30	TGTGCCTGGAGTGCCTACAGGGGATACACTGAAGCTTTCTTT	CAWSAYRGYTEAFF
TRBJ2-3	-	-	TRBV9	TGTGCCAGCAGCGTAGTCCAGAAATCTAGCACAGATACGCAGTATTTT	CASSVVQKSSTDTQYF
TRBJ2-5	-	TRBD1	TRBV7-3	TGTGCCAGCAGCCAGACAGGGCGGGAGACCCAGTACTTC	CASSQTGRETQYF
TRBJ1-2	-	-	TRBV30	TGTGCCTGGAGTGTACGGTGGGGCGAGGACTATGGCTACACCTTC	CAWSVRWGEDYGYTF
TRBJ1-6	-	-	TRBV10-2	TGCGCCAGTCTGGCGGGAGATGATAATTCACCCCTCCACTTT	CASLAGDDNSPLHF
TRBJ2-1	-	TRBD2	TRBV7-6	TGTGCCAGCAGCCCTAGGACTAGCGGGTCCACCAGCTCCTACAATGAGCAGTTCTTC	CASSPRTSGSTSSYNEQFF
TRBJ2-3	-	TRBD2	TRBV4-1	TGCGCCAGTAGCCAAGGGGAGGGTCCCGTTTTTCCGCAGTATTTT	CASSQGEGPVFPQYF
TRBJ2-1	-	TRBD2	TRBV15	TGTGCCACCAGCCTTGAGGGAGGGTTAATCAATGAGCAGTTCTTC	CATSLEGGLINEQFF
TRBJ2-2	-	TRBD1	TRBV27	TGTGCCAGCAGTTTCCAAATTCGACAGGGGAGGCACGGGGAGCTGTTTTTT	CASSFQIRQGRHGELFF
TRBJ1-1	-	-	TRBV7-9	TGTGCCAGCAGCTTAGCAGGCGCGGGCACTGAAGCTTTCTTT	CASSLAGAGTEAFF
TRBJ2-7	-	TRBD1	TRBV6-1	TGTGCCAGCCCTATCCCGGGACAGTCCTACGAGCAGTACTTC	CASPIPGQSYEQYF